This entry lists 10 T cell receptor beta chains sequenced from one sample in a study of cytomegalovirus exposure and HLA in healthy donors. Primers for the PCR totalled 60 Vbeta and 13 Jbeta. Produced via immunoSEQ multiplex PCR; TCRdb's table is partial and in-frame only. This sample lists 150,000 to 200,000 clones; its ten largest clones have 1% to 1.5%. The material sequenced was PBMCs. These receptors all stem from a woman aged 60 to 75 in good health and CMV-seronegative.

The chain links TRBV15 to TRBJ2-5; D perhaps matches TRBD1 (6 bases). Trimming cost V 11 bases and J 3 bases, with 16 bases left between them. The CDR3 has 13 residues. Germline V lookup: CDR1 LNHNV, CDR2 YYDKDF (reference sequence). CDR3 amino acids: CAASQGYKETQYF. CDR3 DNA: TGTGCCGCGTCTCAGGGGTACAAAGAGACCCAGTACTTC.

The chain is built from TRBV11-2 and TRBJ1-1; no clear D. The V end lost 1 base, the J end lost 1 base, and 10 bases lay between the germline ends. The CDR3 contains 15 residues. Per the germline V gene, CDR1 is SGHAT and CDR2 is FQNNGV. The CDR3 loop is CASSLVGRKNTEAFF. The CDR3 DNA reads TGTGCCAGCAGCTTAGTGGGCAGAAAGAACACTGAAGCTTTCTTT. Together with reference TRBV11-2 and TRBJ1-1, the CDR3 gives the full variable domain: EAGVAQSPRYKIIEKRQSVAFWCNPISGHATLYWYQQILGQGPKLLIQFQNNGVVDDSQLPKDRFSAERLKGVDSTLKIQPAKLEDSAVYLCASSLVGRKNTEAFFGQGTRLTVV.

The DNA for the CDR3 is TGTGCCATCAGTGAGTCTAGGCAGGGGTACGAGCAGTACTTC. It yields the protein CAISESRQGYEQYF. The V call is TRBV10-3, the J call TRBJ2-7, with D maybe TRBD1 (6 bases). Germline V gene data show CDR1 as ENHRY and CDR2 as SYGVKD. Trimming shortened V by 0 bases and J by 4 bases, and 10 bases separated the two germline ends. The CDR3 is 14 amino acids.

The chain employs TRBV4-2 and TRBJ1-2; 7 nucleotides agree with TRBD1. Germline V gene sequence: CDR1 LGHNA, CDR2 YNFKEQ. The CDR3 runs 14 residues. The junction had 3 bases not matched to a gene; V was cut back by 1 base and J by 4 bases. CDR3 in amino acids: CASSQAGQAYGYTF. CDR3 coding DNA: TGTGCCAGCAGCCAAGCCGGACAGGCCTATGGCTACACCTTC.

The chain is built from TRBV4-1 and TRBJ2-3; no clear D. The CDR3 runs 15 residues. With 8 bases removed from V and 3 bases from J, the gap between germline ends came to 18 bases. Germline V gene lookup returns CDR1 MGHRA and CDR2 YSYEKL. The CDR3 DNA is TGCGCCAGCGCAGCATTCCAGCTGCGGACAGATACGCAGTATTTT. Translating gives CASAAFQLRTDTQYF.

V usage is TRBV4-1 and J usage is TRBJ1-5; tentative D call: TRBD1 (5 bases). The V gene lost 4 bases and the J gene lost 10 bases, with 26 bases spanning the gap. The CDR3 is 17 residues long. Germline CDR1 MGHRA, CDR2 YSYEKL. The CDR3 sequence: CASSLEGIRARPGPQHF. As DNA, the CDR3 is TGCGCCAGCAGCCTCGAAGGTATCAGGGCGAGGCCAGGTCCCCAGCATTTT.

The chain uses TRBV9 and TRBJ1-4; D is unclear. The V end was cut by 3 bases, the J end by 0 bases, with 9 bases between. Germline V gene lookup returns CDR1 SGDLS and CDR2 YYNGEE. The CDR3 has 15 amino acids. CDR3 DNA: TGTGCCAGCAGCGCGTCAGTTGCAACTAATGAAAAACTGTTTTTT. Its translation is CASSASVATNEKLFF. The complete variable domain, with remaining parts taken from reference TRBV9 and TRBJ1-4, reads DSGVTQTPKHLITATGQRVTLRCSPRSGDLSVYWYQQSLDQGLQFLIQYYNGEERAKGNILERFSAQQFPDLHSELNLSSLELGDSALYFCASSASVATNEKLFFGSGTQLSVL.

A note on this clone: Relative to the germline gene, one junction end is altered; a read error may explain this. This rearrangement joins TRBV5-4 to TRBJ1-2, with a tentative D call TRBD1 (5 bases). The CDR3 spans 13 residues. CDR1 and CDR2 from the germline V gene are SGHNT and YYREEE (reference sequence). In DNA, the CDR3 is TGTGCCAGCAGCTCCCAATTAATGGCACCAGGGCTATTC. Its protein product is CASSSQLMAPGLF.

V usage is TRBV29-1 and J usage is TRBJ1-4, with 8 bases identical to TRBD1. V trimming: 4 bases; J trimming: 8 bases; junction bases outside the gene matches: 6. The CDR3 totals 13 residues. Looked up from germline, CDR1 is SQVTM and CDR2 is ANQGSEA. CDR3 loop: CSVADREGEKLFF. CDR3 bases: TGCAGCGTTGCGGACAGGGAGGGGGAAAAACTGTTTTTT.

The CDR3 region has the DNA TGTGCCAGCAGCGGGGGACAGGGAGTAACAGATACGCAGTATTTT. As protein: CASSGGQGVTDTQYF. This chain joins TRBV7-3 and TRBJ2-3, with TRBD1 matching over 9 bases. Germline CDR1 SGHTA, CDR2 FQGTGA. This CDR3 contains 15 residues. Trimming cost V 5 bases and J 3 bases; bases outside gene matches: 6.